These T cell receptor beta chains were read from a single sample in a study of control samples from healthy donors and cancer patients. TCRdb's table, derived via immunoSEQ multiplex PCR, lists solely in-frame clones and lacks some. The sample has approximately 140,000 clones, around 90% seen once. The sample was blood. Source of these receptors: a man aged 18 to 30 in good health. Both conserved end residues are part of each CDR3. D genes are given only for firm matches. Clone size is shown for a subset of rows, as once, few, many or a class of expanded clone.

v_call,clone_size,j_call,d_call,cdr3_nt,cdr3_aa
TRBV25-1,.,TRBJ1-2,.,TGTGCCAGCAAAGGGGAGGCCTACGGCTACACCTTC,CASKGEAYGYTF
TRBV29-1,.,TRBJ1-2,TRBD1,TGCAGCGTCGACAGGGGCGAAGGCTACACCTTC,CSVDRGEGYTF
TRBV28,.,TRBJ1-1,TRBD1,TGTGCCAGCAGTTTAGGACAGGGGGCGATTAGCCGCTTAAACACTGAAGCTTTCTTT,CASSLGQGAISRLNTEAFF
TRBV7-2,.,TRBJ2-7,.,TGTGCCAGCAGCTTAGTTGGCGCTACCCCCTACGAGCAGTACTTC,CASSLVGATPYEQYF
TRBV5-1,.,TRBJ2-3,TRBD2,TGCGCCAGCAGCTTTCGGACTAGCGGGGGAACTAGCACAGATACGCAGTATTTT,CASSFRTSGGTSTDTQYF
TRBV19,.,TRBJ1-5,TRBD1,TGTGCCACCGGGACAGGGCGTAATCAGCCCCAGCATTTT,CATGTGRNQPQHF
TRBV5-6,.,TRBJ2-3,.,TGTGCCAGCAGCAAGGAAGATACGCAGTATTTT,CASSKEDTQYF
TRBV9,.,TRBJ1-1,.,TGTGCCAGCAGCTCCCGAGACAGTGAAGCTTTCTTT,CASSSRDSEAFF
TRBV3-1/TRBV3-2,.,TRBJ2-3,.,TGTGCCAGCAGCCAACTGGGCGGGGGCGGCACAGATACGCAGTATTTT,CASSQLGGGGTDTQYF
TRBV6-5,.,TRBJ1-2,.,TGTGCCAGCATGACTGGGGTGAACTATGGCTACACCTTC,CASMTGVNYGYTF
TRBV3-1/TRBV3-2,.,TRBJ2-1,TRBD2,TGTGCCAGCAGCCCCGTCCGGACGGGGGGGGCTCTCCCGAAATCATACAATGAGCAGTTCTTC,CASSPVRTGGALPKSYNEQFF
TRBV2,once,TRBJ2-4,TRBD1,TGTGCCAGCAGTCCCGGACAGGGGGCTGCCAAAAACATTCAGTACTTC,CASSPGQGAAKNIQYF
TRBV28,.,TRBJ1-2,TRBD1,TGTGCCGGGCTCAACAGGGGAGAGAACTATGGCTACACCTTC,CAGLNRGENYGYTF
TRBV30,once,TRBJ1-5,TRBD1,TGTGCCGGGGGACAGGGGGGCAATCAGCCCCAGCATTTT,CAGGQGGNQPQHF
TRBV4-1,.,TRBJ2-5,TRBD1,TGCGCCAGCAGCCAAGAACAGGGGGCTGGAGAGACCCAGTACTTC,CASSQEQGAGETQYF
TRBV18,.,TRBJ1-2,.,TGTGCCAGCTCACCACTCTCGACAGGCCCGAACTATGGCTACACCTTC,CASSPLSTGPNYGYTF
TRBV2,.,TRBJ1-1,.,TGTGCCAGCAGTGAAGAAAGGGACACTGAAGCTTTCTTT,CASSEERDTEAFF
TRBV5-5,.,TRBJ2-7,TRBD1,TGTGCCAGCAGTTATCAGACAGGGGGCGAGCAGTACTTC,CASSYQTGGEQYF
TRBV12-3/TRBV12-4,.,TRBJ1-1,.,TGTGCCAGCAGTCTCTTAGGGCGAGAAGCTTTCTTT,CASSLLGREAFF
TRBV4-1,.,TRBJ2-5,TRBD2,TGCGCCAGCAGCCAAGGGACTAGCACCCAAGAGACCCAGTACTTC,CASSQGTSTQETQYF
TRBV6-6,.,TRBJ2-5,TRBD1,TGTGCCAGCAGTTCCTTACAGGGGGAGGTAGAGACCCAGTACTTC,CASSSLQGEVETQYF
TRBV2,.,TRBJ1-1,.,TGTGCCAGCAGTCCAGACCAGGGGTTAAACACTGAAGCTTTCTTT,CASSPDQGLNTEAFF
TRBV7-2,.,TRBJ2-7,.,TGTGCCAGCAGCTTCCGGGACCCAGGGTACCCCAAATCCTACGAGCAGTACTTC,CASSFRDPGYPKSYEQYF
TRBV6-6,.,TRBJ2-2,.,TGTGCCAGCAGTTCTCGGGGGGAGCTGTTTTTT,CASSSRGELFF
TRBV10-3,.,TRBJ1-5,.,TGTGCCATCAGTGAGTTCGGGGGGGACAATCAGCCCCAGCATTTT,CAISEFGGDNQPQHF
TRBV9,.,TRBJ2-3,.,TGTGCCAGCAGCGTCGAGGGGGGTATCGGAGATACGCAGTATTTT,CASSVEGGIGDTQYF
TRBV5-5,.,TRBJ2-2,.,TGTGCCAGCAGCTCTTATGCCCAGGTCACCGGGGAGCTGTTTTTT,CASSSYAQVTGELFF
TRBV4-3,.,TRBJ1-4,TRBD1,TGCGCCAGCACGACGGACAGGGGAGCAACTAATGAAAAACTGTTTTTT,CASTTDRGATNEKLFF
TRBV7-9,.,TRBJ1-1,.,TGTGCCAGCAGCTCAAGGGGGGCCCCCCGGCCGGCGAACACTGAAGCTTTCTTT,CASSSRGAPRPANTEAFF
TRBV5-1,.,TRBJ1-1,.,TGCGCCAGCAGCTTGGGGGATGTGGACACTGAAGCTTTCTTT,CASSLGDVDTEAFF
TRBV5-6,.,TRBJ1-5,.,TGTGCCAGCAGCCTCAAGGGTCAGCCCCAGCATTTT,CASSLKGQPQHF
TRBV28,once,TRBJ2-1,.,TGTGCCAGCAGTTTAACGTCAGGTGGTTACAATGAGCAGTTCTTC,CASSLTSGGYNEQFF
TRBV7-2,.,TRBJ2-1,.,TGTGCCAGCACCCTCGGCGGGGCGGGGAATGAGCAGTTCTTC,CASTLGGAGNEQFF
TRBV7-2,.,TRBJ1-3,.,TGTGCCAGCAGCTTAGAGGGCGGGGGTGGAAACACCATATATTTT,CASSLEGGGGNTIYF
TRBV19,.,TRBJ1-2,TRBD1,TGTGCCAGTAGTCCCAACGGTGGGACAGGGAATGGCTACACCTTC,CASSPNGGTGNGYTF
TRBV27,few,TRBJ1-1,.,TGTGCCAGCAGTTTATGGGGGGCCCCTGAAGCTTTCTTT,CASSLWGAPEAFF
TRBV7-6,.,TRBJ1-1,.,TGTGCCAGCAGCTTAGGGGGAATCATCACTGAAGCTTTCTTT,CASSLGGIITEAFF
TRBV7-2,few,TRBJ1-1,.,TGTGCCAGCAGCCTAGGAGGGGGTGAAGCTTTCTTT,CASSLGGGEAFF
TRBV15,.,TRBJ1-1,.,TGTGCCACCAGCAGATCCTTCAAAAACACTGAAGCTTTCTTT,CATSRSFKNTEAFF
TRBV6-5,.,TRBJ1-5,TRBD1,TGTGCCGGCAGCAATGACAGGGATAGCAATCAGCCCCAGCATTTT,CAGSNDRDSNQPQHF
TRBV6-6,once,TRBJ2-7,.,TGTGCCAGCAGCCGGGACACGAGCTCCTACGAGCAGTACTTC,CASSRDTSSYEQYF
TRBV6-1,.,TRBJ2-7,TRBD2,TGTGCCAGCAGTGAACAGAGCGGGGCCTCCTACGAGCAGTACTTC,CASSEQSGASYEQYF
TRBV29-1,.,TRBJ1-2,.,TGCAGCGCCGATACCGGTGTGGGGGGCGCGAGTGGCTACACCTTC,CSADTGVGGASGYTF
TRBV5-1,.,TRBJ2-1,.,TGCGCCAGCAGCTTCGGGGGGCCCCGTGTCGAGGTTGAGCAGTTCTTC,CASSFGGPRVEVEQFF
TRBV5-4,.,TRBJ1-1,.,TGTGCCAGCAGCTTGGGGGGGCACGTTACCCCTAGCACTGAAGCTTTCTTT,CASSLGGHVTPSTEAFF
TRBV2,.,TRBJ2-5,TRBD1,TGTGCCAGCAGTGACATTGGGACAGGGGCAGAGACCCAGTACTTC,CASSDIGTGAETQYF
TRBV4-2,.,TRBJ1-1,.,TGTGCCAGCAGCCAATGGGAGGGTGCCACTGAAGCTTTCTTT,CASSQWEGATEAFF
TRBV18,.,TRBJ1-5,TRBD1,TGTGCCAGCTCACCAGGGACAGGGGCTCAGCCCCAGCATTTT,CASSPGTGAQPQHF
TRBV19,.,TRBJ1-2,.,TGTGCCAGTAGTATTTCGGGACACCTGATAAACTATGGCTACACCTTC,CASSISGHLINYGYTF
TRBV7-2,.,TRBJ1-4,.,TGTGCCAGCAGCTTATTGGGGTCAGGAGGTGAAAAACTGTTTTTT,CASSLLGSGGEKLFF
TRBV3-1/TRBV3-2,.,TRBJ2-1,.,TGTGCCAGCAGCCAAGATCCCAGAAGATCCTCCTACAATGAGCAGTTCTTC,CASSQDPRRSSYNEQFF
TRBV5-6,.,TRBJ1-1,TRBD1,TGTGCCAGCAGCCGGACCCCGGACAGGTTGAGCACTGAAGCTTTCTTT,CASSRTPDRLSTEAFF
TRBV4-2,.,TRBJ1-1,.,TGTGCCAGCAGCCAAGAGACTACACTGAACACTGAAGCTTTCTTT,CASSQETTLNTEAFF
TRBV6-6,few,TRBJ1-5,TRBD1,TGTGCCAGCAGGGGACAGGGGGTTCAGCCCCAGCATTTT,CASRGQGVQPQHF